Below, 19 T cell receptor beta chains from the same sample are listed, as sequenced in a study of blood T cell repertoires in COVID-19 (dated by TCRdb to the early 2020s). The library was produced with the immunoSEQ multiplex PCR assay. TCRdb holds this immuneACCESS table with in-frame rearrangements only. Some clones are missing; in checked studies, unresolved V genes explain under half, and the rest has no known cause. This sample is represented by 100,000 to 150,000 clones; 70% to 85% of them were singletons. In total, the top ten clones hold around 17% of the sample. Sequences were obtained from peripheral blood. The receptors shown here come from a woman in her fifties or sixties with acute or convalescent COVID-19.

DNA for the CDR3: TGTGCCAGCAGTGAAGCTTGGACAGGGTATGAGTTGACCAAAAACATTCAGTACTTC. Its protein product is CASSEAWTGYELTKNIQYF. This chain joins TRBV6-1 and TRBJ2-4; 8 bases are shared with TRBD1. The CDR3 extends over 19 amino acids. Germline assignment: CDR1 MNHNS and CDR2 SASEGT. V lost 0 bases to trimming and J lost 2 bases; unmatched junction nucleotides: 12.

The rearrangement uses TRBV27 and TRBJ1-6; D is possibly TRBD1 (6 bases). Trimming took 6 bases from V and 4 from J, leaving 31 bases between them. The germline gives CDR1 MNHEY, CDR2 SMNVEV (reference sequence). CDR3 length equals 21 residues. The CDR3 sequence is CASRKWAVIQGGGDYNSPLHF. CDR3 nucleotide sequence: TGTGCCAGCAGAAAATGGGCGGTCATACAGGGTGGTGGAGATTATAATTCACCCCTCCACTTT.

The chain joins TRBV9 to TRBJ1-2; 8 nucleotides match TRBD1. The CDR3 has 14 residues. Looked up from germline, CDR1 is SGDLS and CDR2 is YYNGEE. J was trimmed by 7 bases and V by 1 base; bases with no gene match: 6. The CDR3 reads CASSVTQGAGGYTF. The CDR3 region has the DNA TGTGCCAGCAGCGTAACGCAGGGGGCTGGTGGCTACACCTTC.

The V call is TRBV30, the J call TRBJ1-5; D is unresolved. From germline, CDR1 is GTSNPN and CDR2 SVGIG (reference sequence). The CDR3 has 13 residues. Trimming removed 5 bases at V and 5 bases at J, with 13 bases between. The CDR3 nucleotides are TGTGCCTGGGGGCGGGAGGGTGATCAGCCCCAGCATTTT. Amino acids: CAWGREGDQPQHF. The complete variable domain, with remaining parts taken from reference TRBV30 and TRBJ1-5, reads SQTIHQWPATLVQPVGSPLSLECTVEGTSNPNLYWYRQAAGRGLQLLFYSVGIGQISSEVPQNLSASRPQDRQFILSSKKLLLSDSGFYLCAWGREGDQPQHFGDGTRLSIL.

The chain combines TRBV3-1 (or the pseudogene TRBV3-2) with TRBJ1-1; D is uncertain. The CDR3 loop spans 13 amino acids. Germline V gives CDR1 LGHDT, CDR2 YNNKEL (reference sequence). Trimming cost V 3 bases and J 3 bases, with 8 bases left between them. The chain's CDR3 is CASSHEGYTEAFF. In DNA form, the CDR3 reads TGTGCCAGCAGCCACGAGGGATACACTGAAGCTTTCTTT.

The V and J genes are TRBV5-1 and TRBJ1-2, with D possibly matching TRBD1 (5 bases). CDR1 is SGHRS and CDR2 is YFSETQ in the germline V gene. Deletions cut 5 bases from V and 8 bases from J, with 13 bases between. There are 12 residues in the CDR3. CDR3 nucleotides: TGCGCCAGCAGTGAGGGACTCGACGGCTACACCTTC. Protein product: CASSEGLDGYTF. Drawing the rest from reference TRBV5-1 and TRBJ1-2, the complete variable domain is KAGVTQTPRYLIKTRGQQVTLSCSPISGHRSVSWYQQTPGQGLQFLFEYFSETQRNKGNFPGRFSGRQFSNSRSEMNVSTLELGDSALYLCASSEGLDGYTFGSGTRLTVV.

The chain couples TRBV19 to TRBJ2-1, with 12 positions matching TRBD2. The CDR3 runs to 16 residues. The trim removed 6 bases at V and 3 bases at J, leaving 6 bases unmatched. Germline assignment: CDR1 LNHDA and CDR2 SQIVND (reference sequence). The chain's CDR3 is CASRSGLAGSYNEQFF. The CDR3 DNA is TGTGCCAGTAGGAGTGGACTAGCGGGGAGCTACAATGAGCAGTTCTTC.

This chain joins TRBV9 and TRBJ1-2; TRBD1 matches at 9 bases. The length of the CDR3 is 17 residues. The V and J ends lost 0 bases and 7 bases, in that order; junction bases with no gene match: 13. Germline V CDR1 and CDR2: SGDLS, YYNGEE. The CDR3 DNA reads TGTGCCAGCAGCGTAGCTTATTGGGGACAGGGCAGTGGTGGCTACACCTTC. This translates into CASSVAYWGQGSGGYTF.

The chain couples TRBV10-3 to TRBJ2-4; D is unclear. This CDR3 is built from 16 residues. The V gene's germline CDR1 is ENHRY and CDR2 SYGVKD. V was cut by 0 bases and J by 4 bases, with 13 bases left in between. CDR3 protein: CAISESLSEAKNIQYF. In DNA form, the CDR3 reads TGTGCCATCAGTGAGTCGCTTTCCGAGGCAAAAAACATTCAGTACTTC.

V and J are TRBV2 and TRBJ1-1, with a possible D match to TRBD1 (6 bases). Trimming pared 2 bases from V and 3 bases from J, leaving 16 bases between. The CDR3 is made up of 16 amino acids. The germline V gene encodes CDR1 SNHLY and CDR2 FYNNEI. CDR3 nucleotide sequence: TGTGCCAGCAGTGAAAGTGCTACAGGGAGAGACACTGAAGCTTTCTTT. Protein: CASSESATGRDTEAFF.

The chain combines TRBV3-1 (or the pseudogene TRBV3-2) with TRBJ2-3, with D unresolved. This CDR3 spans 12 amino acids. Between the trimmed V and J ends, which lost 1 base and 6 bases, there was a span of 5 bases. Germline assignment: CDR1 LGHDT and CDR2 YNNKEL (reference sequence). The CDR3 DNA sequence: TGTGCCAGCAGCCAAGCTCTTGATACGCAGTATTTT. This sequence encodes CASSQALDTQYF.

This chain connects TRBV6-5 to TRBJ1-1; D may be TRBD1 (6 bases). Germline lookup yields CDR1 MNHEY and CDR2 SVGAGI. The CDR3 contains 13 residues. V was pared by 2 bases and J by 11 bases, with 15 bases between. The CDR3 loop reads CASSYPGGAKAFF. CDR3 DNA: TGTGCCAGCAGTTACCCGGGGGGCGCGAAGGCTTTCTTT.

This chain links TRBV5-1 with TRBJ1-2, with a tentative D call TRBD1 (5 bases). Looked up from germline, CDR1 is SGHRS and CDR2 is YFSETQ. This CDR3 contains 12 residues. V dropped 0 bases and J dropped 6 bases, with 6 bases sitting between them. CDR3 coding DNA: TGCGCCAGCAGCTTGGGACAGCATGGCTACACCTTC. Its translation is CASSLGQHGYTF.

The gene calls are TRBV2 and TRBJ1-5; D call uncertain. The CDR3 is 15 amino acids. The germline CDR1 and CDR2 sequences are SNHLY and FYNNEI. V dropped 1 base and J dropped 0 bases, with 7 bases sitting between them. CDR3 DNA sequence: TGTGCCAGCAGTGAAGGAGGTTATAGCAATCAGCCCCAGCATTTT. It encodes CASSEGGYSNQPQHF.

The chain has TRBV30 and TRBJ1-1, with D tentatively TRBD1 (5 bases). Between the trimmed V and J ends, which lost 1 base and 10 bases, there was a span of 19 bases. The CDR3 consists of 14 residues. Germline V gene sequence: CDR1 GTSNPN, CDR2 SVGIG (reference sequence). CDR3 nucleotides: TGTGCCTGGAGTGACTCCCAGGGTTGGTCGTTAGCTTTCTTT. Translating gives CAWSDSQGWSLAFF. The variable domain in full, completed from reference TRBV30 and TRBJ1-1, reads SQTIHQWPATLVQPVGSPLSLECTVEGTSNPNLYWYRQAAGRGLQLLFYSVGIGQISSEVPQNLSASRPQDRQFILSSKKLLLSDSGFYLCAWSDSQGWSLAFFGQGTRLTVV.

A single count supports this clone. The chain carries TRBV28 and TRBJ1-1; D gene uncertain. V was cut by 6 bases and J by 5 bases, with 22 bases left in between. Germline values: CDR1 MDHEN, CDR2 SYDVKM. CDR3 length: 16 residues. The CDR3 nucleotides read TGTGCCAGCAGGTCCCCTCGGGAGCCGGTGGGTACTGAAGCTTTCTTT. It specifies CASRSPREPVGTEAFF.

This clone has just one count. The rearrangement uses TRBV6-6 and TRBJ1-6; D uncertain. Germline V gives CDR1 MNHNY, CDR2 SVGAGI (reference sequence). V was pared by 2 bases and J by 6 bases, with 11 bases between. CDR3 length: 15 residues. CDR3 loop: CASSYGGEPNSPLHF. The DNA for the CDR3 is TGTGCCAGCAGTTACGGCGGCGAACCTAATTCACCCCTCCACTTT.

This sequence joins TRBV27 and TRBJ1-4; weak D call: TRBD1 (5 bases). The V end lost 4 bases, the J end lost 7 bases, and 10 bases lay between the germline ends. CDR1 is MNHEY and CDR2 is SMNVEV in the germline V gene (reference sequence). CDR3 length: 13 amino acids. The CDR3 here is CASSWNGGEKLFF. The CDR3 DNA reads TGTGCCAGCAGTTGGAACGGGGGTGAAAAACTGTTTTTT.

The chain combines TRBV5-8 with TRBJ2-7, with TRBD2 identical over 8 bases. V trimming: 0 bases; J trimming: 0 bases; junction bases outside the gene matches: 5. Per germline, CDR1 SGHTS and CDR2 YDEGEE. This CDR3 has 16 amino acids. CDR3 residues: CASSLGGRGGSYEQYF. CDR3 coding DNA: TGTGCCAGCAGCTTGGGCGGCCGGGGGGGCTCCTACGAGCAGTACTTC.